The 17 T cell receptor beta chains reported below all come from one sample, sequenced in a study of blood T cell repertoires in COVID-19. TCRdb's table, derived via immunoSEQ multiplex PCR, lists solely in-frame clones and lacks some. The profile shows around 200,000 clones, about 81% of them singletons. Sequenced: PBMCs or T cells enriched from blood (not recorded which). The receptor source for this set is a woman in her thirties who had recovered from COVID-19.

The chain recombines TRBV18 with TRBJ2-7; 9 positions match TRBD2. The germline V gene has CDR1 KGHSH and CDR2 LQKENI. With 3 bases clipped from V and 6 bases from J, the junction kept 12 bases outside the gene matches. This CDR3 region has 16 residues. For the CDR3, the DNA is TGTGCCAGCTCACCTTTTCGGCGGGGGGGCATCGGCGAGCAGTACGTC. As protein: CASSPFRRGGIGEQYV.

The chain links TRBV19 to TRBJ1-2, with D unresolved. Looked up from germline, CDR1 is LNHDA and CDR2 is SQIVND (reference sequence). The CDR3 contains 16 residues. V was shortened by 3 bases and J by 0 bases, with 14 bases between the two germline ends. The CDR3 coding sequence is TGTGCCAGTAGTATTCTCCCAGAAGGAGCTAACTATGGCTACACCTTC. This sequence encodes CASSILPEGANYGYTF.

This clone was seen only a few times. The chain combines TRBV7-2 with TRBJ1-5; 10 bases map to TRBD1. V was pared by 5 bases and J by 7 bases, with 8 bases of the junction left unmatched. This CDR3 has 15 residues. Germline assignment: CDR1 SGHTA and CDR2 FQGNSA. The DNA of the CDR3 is TGTGCCAGCAGCACCCGACAGGGGGCGAGACAGCCCCAGCATTTT. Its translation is CASSTRQGARQPQHF. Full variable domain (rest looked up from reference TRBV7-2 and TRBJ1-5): GAGVSQSPSNKVTEKGKDVELRCDPISGHTALYWYRQSLGQGLEFLIYFQGNSAPDKSGLPSDRFSAERTGGSVSTLTIQRTQQEDSAVYLCASSTRQGARQPQHFGDGTRLSIL.

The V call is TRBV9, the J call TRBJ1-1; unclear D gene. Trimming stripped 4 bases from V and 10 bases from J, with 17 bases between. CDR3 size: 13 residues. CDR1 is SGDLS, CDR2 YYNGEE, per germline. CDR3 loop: CASSTVPSTGAFF. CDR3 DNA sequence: TGTGCCAGCAGCACCGTCCCGTCGACGGGAGCTTTCTTT. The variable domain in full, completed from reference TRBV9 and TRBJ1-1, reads DSGVTQTPKHLITATGQRVTLRCSPRSGDLSVYWYQQSLDQGLQFLIQYYNGEERAKGNILERFSAQQFPDLHSELNLSSLELGDSALYFCASSTVPSTGAFFGQGTRLTVV.

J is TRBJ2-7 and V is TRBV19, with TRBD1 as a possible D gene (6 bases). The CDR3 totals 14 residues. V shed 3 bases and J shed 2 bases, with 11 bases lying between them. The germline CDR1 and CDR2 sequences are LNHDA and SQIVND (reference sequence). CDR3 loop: CASSMAGQTYEQYF. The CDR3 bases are TGTGCCAGTAGTATGGCCGGACAGACCTACGAGCAGTACTTC.

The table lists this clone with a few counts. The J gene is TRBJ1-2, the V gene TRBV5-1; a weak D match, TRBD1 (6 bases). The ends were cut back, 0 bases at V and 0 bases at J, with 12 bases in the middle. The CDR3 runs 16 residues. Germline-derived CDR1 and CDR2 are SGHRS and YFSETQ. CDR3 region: CASSLGRGSSNYGYTF. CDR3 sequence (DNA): TGCGCCAGCAGCTTGGGCAGGGGCAGTTCTAACTATGGCTACACCTTC.

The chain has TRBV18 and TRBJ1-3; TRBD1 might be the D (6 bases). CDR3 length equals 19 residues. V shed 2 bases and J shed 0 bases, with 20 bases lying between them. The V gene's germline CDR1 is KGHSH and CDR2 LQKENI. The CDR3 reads CASSPTQGQPNDSGNTIYF. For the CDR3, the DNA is TGTGCCAGCTCACCAACGCAGGGGCAGCCAAATGACTCTGGAAACACCATATATTTT. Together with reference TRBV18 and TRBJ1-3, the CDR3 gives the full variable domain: NAGVMQNPRHLVRRRGQEARLRCSPMKGHSHVYWYRQLPEEGLKFMVYLQKENIIDESGMPKERFSAEFPKEGPSILRIQQVVRGDSAAYFCASSPTQGQPNDSGNTIYFGEGSWLTVV.

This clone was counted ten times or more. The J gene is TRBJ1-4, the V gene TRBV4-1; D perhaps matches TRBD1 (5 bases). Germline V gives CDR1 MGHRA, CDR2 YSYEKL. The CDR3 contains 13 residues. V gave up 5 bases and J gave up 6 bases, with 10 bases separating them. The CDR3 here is CASSGIRDEKLFF. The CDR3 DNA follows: TGCGCCAGCAGCGGGATCAGGGATGAAAAACTGTTTTTT.

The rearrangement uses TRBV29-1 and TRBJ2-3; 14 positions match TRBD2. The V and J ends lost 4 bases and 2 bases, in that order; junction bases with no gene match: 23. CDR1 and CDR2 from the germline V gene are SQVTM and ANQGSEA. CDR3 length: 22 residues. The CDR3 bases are TGCAGCGTTGGCACCCACAAAAGACTAGCGGGGGGGCCGACTTTGATCACAGATACGCAGTATTTT. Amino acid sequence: CSVGTHKRLAGGPTLITDTQYF.

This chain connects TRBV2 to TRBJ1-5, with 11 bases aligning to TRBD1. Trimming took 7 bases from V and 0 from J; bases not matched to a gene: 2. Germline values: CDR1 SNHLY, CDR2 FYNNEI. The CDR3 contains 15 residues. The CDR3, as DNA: TGTGCCAGCACGGGACAGGGGGGTAGCAATCAGCCCCAGCATTTT. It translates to CASTGQGGSNQPQHF.

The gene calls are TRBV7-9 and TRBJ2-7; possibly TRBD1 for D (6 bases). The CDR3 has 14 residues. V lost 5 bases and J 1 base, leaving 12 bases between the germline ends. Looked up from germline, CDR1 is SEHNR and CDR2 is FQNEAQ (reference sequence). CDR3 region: CASSKDSASYEQYF. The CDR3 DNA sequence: TGTGCCAGCAGCAAGGACAGTGCTTCCTACGAGCAGTACTTC.

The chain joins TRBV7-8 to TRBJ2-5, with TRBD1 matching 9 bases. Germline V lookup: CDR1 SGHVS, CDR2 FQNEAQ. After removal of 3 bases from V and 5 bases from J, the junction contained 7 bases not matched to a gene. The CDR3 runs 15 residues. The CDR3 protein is CASSFNRGRRETQYF. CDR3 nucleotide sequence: TGTGCCAGCAGCTTCAACAGGGGGCGCCGGGAGACCCAGTACTTC.

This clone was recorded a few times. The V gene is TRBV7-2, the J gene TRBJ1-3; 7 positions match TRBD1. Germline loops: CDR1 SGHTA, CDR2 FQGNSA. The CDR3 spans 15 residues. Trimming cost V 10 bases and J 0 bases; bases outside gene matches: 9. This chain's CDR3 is CATRLQGSSGNTIYF. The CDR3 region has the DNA TGTGCCACCAGGTTACAGGGGAGCTCTGGAAACACCATATATTTT.

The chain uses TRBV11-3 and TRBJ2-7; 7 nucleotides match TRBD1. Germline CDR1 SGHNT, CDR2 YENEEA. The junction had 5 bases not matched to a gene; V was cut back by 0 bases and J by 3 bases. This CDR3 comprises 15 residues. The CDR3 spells CASSLETGSNYEQYF. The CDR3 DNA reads TGTGCCAGCAGCTTAGAGACAGGGTCGAACTACGAGCAGTACTTC. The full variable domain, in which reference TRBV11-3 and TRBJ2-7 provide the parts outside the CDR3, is EAGVVQSPRYKIIEKKQPVAFWCNPISGHNTLYWYLQNLGQGPELLIRYENEEAVDDSQLPKDRFSAERLKGVDSTLKIQPAELGDSAVYLCASSLETGSNYEQYFGPGTRLTVT.

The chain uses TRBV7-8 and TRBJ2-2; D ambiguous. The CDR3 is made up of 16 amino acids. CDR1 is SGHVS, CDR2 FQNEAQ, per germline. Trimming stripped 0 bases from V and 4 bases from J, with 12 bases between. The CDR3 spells CASSLAPKQFTGELFF. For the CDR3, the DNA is TGTGCCAGCAGCTTAGCCCCGAAACAGTTCACCGGGGAGCTGTTTTTT.

CDR3: CASSVVGRARTDTQYF. CDR3 sequence (DNA): TGTGCCAGCAGCGTAGTCGGGAGGGCCCGGACAGATACGCAGTATTTT. This chain joins TRBV9 and TRBJ2-3; 8 nucleotides agree with TRBD2. This CDR3 region has 16 residues. Germline V gene sequence: CDR1 SGDLS, CDR2 YYNGEE. V shed 0 bases and J 3 bases; nucleotides not matched to a gene: 6.

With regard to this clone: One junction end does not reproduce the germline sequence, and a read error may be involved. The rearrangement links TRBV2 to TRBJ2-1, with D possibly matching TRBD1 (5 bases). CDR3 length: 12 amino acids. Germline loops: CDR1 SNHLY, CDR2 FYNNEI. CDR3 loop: CASSEDSHIPLF. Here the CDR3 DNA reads TGTGCCAGCAGCGAAGACAGTCACATCCCCCTCTTC.